The 6 T cell receptor beta chains presented below share a single source sample, sequenced in a study of shared clonotypes between healthy human individuals. Generated by immunoSEQ multiplex PCR, the TCRdb table keeps only in-frame clones and is missing some. The sample consists of approximately 740,000 clones, 80% to 95% of them appearing once. Naivety among CD8 cells was defined by CD45RO negativity and positive CCR7 selection, thereby excluding terminally differentiated effector memory CD45RA+ cells. The sample comprised naive CD8+ T cells sorted from blood. Receptor source: a man aged 25-45 years in good health.

This chain connects TRBV5-5 to TRBJ2-7; D is undetermined. The CDR3 is 14 residues long. Trimming took 2 bases from V and 2 from J, leaving 11 bases between them. Germline CDR1 and CDR2: SGHKS and YYEKEE (reference sequence). The CDR3 DNA is TGTGCCAGCAGCTTTACCAACAGCCCCTACGAGCAGTACTTC. Translated: CASSFTNSPYEQYF. The whole variable domain, filled in from reference TRBV5-5 and TRBJ2-7, reads DAGVTQSPTHLIKTRGQQVTLRCSPISGHKSVSWYQQVLGQGPQFIFQYYEKEERGRGNFPDRFSARQFPNYSSELNVNALLLGDSALYLCASSFTNSPYEQYFGPGTRLTVT.

This rearrangement joins TRBV2 to TRBJ2-7; 8 nucleotides align to TRBD1. The CDR3 runs to 16 residues. Trimming took 6 bases from V and 0 from J; bases not matched to a gene: 10. Germline CDR1 SNHLY, CDR2 FYNNEI. In DNA form, the CDR3 reads TGTGCCAGCAGGGGCTCAGGGGGCTGGGGCTCCTACGAGCAGTACTTC. Its protein is CASRGSGGWGSYEQYF.

This chain links TRBV27 with TRBJ2-7; 8 nucleotides align to TRBD1. This CDR3 contains 15 residues. V lost 5 bases, J lost 7 bases, and 13 bases stayed unmatched. Germline CDR1 MNHEY, CDR2 SMNVEV (reference sequence). CDR3 in amino acids: CASSNMPGTGFEQYF. For the CDR3, the DNA is TGTGCCAGCAGTAATATGCCCGGGACAGGATTTGAGCAGTACTTC.

This rearrangement joins TRBV11-2 to TRBJ2-7, with D possibly TRBD2 on 5 matching bases. V was pared by 2 bases and J by 0 bases, with 8 bases between. CDR3 size: 14 residues. CDR1 and CDR2 from the germline V gene are SGHAT and FQNNGV. The CDR3 nucleotides read TGTGCCAGCAGCTTAATTGGGAGCTCCTACGAGCAGTACTTC. Protein product: CASSLIGSSYEQYF.

This chain links TRBV19 with TRBJ1-1, with D hard to call. CDR3 length equals 13 residues. Germline V CDR1 and CDR2: LNHDA, SQIVND (reference sequence). The V end lost 5 bases, the J end lost 1 base, and 8 bases lay between the germline ends. The CDR3 region is CASSVSKNTEAFF. CDR3 DNA: TGTGCCAGTAGTGTCAGCAAGAACACTGAAGCTTTCTTT. Full variable domain (rest looked up from reference TRBV19 and TRBJ1-1): DGGITQSPKYLFRKEGQNVTLSCEQNLNHDAMYWYRQDPGQGLRLIYYSQIVNDFQKGDIAEGYSVSREKKESFPLTVTSAQKNPTAFYLCASSVSKNTEAFFGQGTRLTVV.

The chain joins TRBV6-5 to TRBJ2-1; 11 bases fit TRBD1. Trimming at V came to 0 bases and at J to 6 bases, leaving 4 bases not matched to a gene. The CDR3 spans 16 residues. CDR1 and CDR2 from the germline V gene are MNHEY and SVGAGI. In nucleotides, the CDR3 is TGTGCCAGCAGTTACTCGAGGGACAGGGGGGGCAATGAGCAGTTCTTC. Its protein is CASSYSRDRGGNEQFF.